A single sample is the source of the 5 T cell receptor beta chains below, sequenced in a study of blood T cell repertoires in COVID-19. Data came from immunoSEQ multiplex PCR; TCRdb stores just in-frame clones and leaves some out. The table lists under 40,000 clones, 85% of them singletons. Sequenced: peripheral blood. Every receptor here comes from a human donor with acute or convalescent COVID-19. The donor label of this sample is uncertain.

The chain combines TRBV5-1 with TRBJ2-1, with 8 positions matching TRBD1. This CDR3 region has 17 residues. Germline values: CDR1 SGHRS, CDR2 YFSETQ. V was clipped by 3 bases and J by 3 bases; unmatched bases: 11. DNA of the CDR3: TGCGCCAGCAGCTCTTGGTTAGGGACAGGAGGCTACAATGAGCAGTTCTTC. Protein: CASSSWLGTGGYNEQFF.

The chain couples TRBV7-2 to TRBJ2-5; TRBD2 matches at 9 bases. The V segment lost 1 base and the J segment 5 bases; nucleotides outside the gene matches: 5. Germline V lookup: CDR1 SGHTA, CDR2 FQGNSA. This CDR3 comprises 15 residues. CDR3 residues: CASSLVAGGLETQYF. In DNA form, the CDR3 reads TGTGCCAGCAGCTTAGTGGCGGGGGGGTTGGAGACCCAGTACTTC.

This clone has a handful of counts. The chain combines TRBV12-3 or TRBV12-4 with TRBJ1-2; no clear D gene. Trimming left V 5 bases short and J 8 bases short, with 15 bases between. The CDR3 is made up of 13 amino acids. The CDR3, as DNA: TGTGCCAGCAGTGTCGGGATAAACCTGGGCTACACCTTC. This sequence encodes CASSVGINLGYTF.

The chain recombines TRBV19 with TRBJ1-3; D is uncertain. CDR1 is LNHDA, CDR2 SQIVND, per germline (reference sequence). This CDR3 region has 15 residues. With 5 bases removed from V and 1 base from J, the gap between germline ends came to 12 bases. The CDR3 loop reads CASSLPRASGNTIYF. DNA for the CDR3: TGTGCCAGTAGTCTCCCGAGGGCTTCTGGAAACACCATATATTTT. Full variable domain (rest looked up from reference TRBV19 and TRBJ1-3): DGGITQSPKYLFRKEGQNVTLSCEQNLNHDAMYWYRQDPGQGLRLIYYSQIVNDFQKGDIAEGYSVSREKKESFPLTVTSAQKNPTAFYLCASSLPRASGNTIYFGEGSWLTVV.

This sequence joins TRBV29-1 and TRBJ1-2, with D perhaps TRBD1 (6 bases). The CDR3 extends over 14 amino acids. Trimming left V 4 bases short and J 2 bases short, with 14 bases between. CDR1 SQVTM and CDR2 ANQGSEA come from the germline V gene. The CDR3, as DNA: TGCAGCGTTGGGGTCGAGCAGGGGAACTATGGCTACACCTTC. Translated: CSVGVEQGNYGYTF.